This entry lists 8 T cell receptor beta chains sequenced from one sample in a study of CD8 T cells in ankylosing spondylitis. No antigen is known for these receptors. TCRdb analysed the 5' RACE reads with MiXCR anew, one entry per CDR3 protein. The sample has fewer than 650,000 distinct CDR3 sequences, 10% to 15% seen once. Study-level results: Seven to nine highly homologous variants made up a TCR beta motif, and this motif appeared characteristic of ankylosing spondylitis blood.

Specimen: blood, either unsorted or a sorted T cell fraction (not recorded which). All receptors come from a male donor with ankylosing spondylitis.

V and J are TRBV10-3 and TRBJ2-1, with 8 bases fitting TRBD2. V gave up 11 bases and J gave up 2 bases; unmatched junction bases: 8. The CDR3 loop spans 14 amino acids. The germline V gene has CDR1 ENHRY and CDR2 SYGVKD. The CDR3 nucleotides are TGTGCCTCGAAGGGACTAGAGACCTACAATGAGCAGTTCTTC. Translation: CASKGLETYNEQFF.

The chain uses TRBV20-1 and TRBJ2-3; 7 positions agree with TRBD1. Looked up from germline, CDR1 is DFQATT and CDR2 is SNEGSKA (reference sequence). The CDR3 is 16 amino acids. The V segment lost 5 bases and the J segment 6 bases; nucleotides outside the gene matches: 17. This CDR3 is CSAFNQNRGVRDTQYF. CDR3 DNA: TGCAGTGCTTTTAATCAAAACAGGGGCGTTCGGGATACGCAGTATTTT.

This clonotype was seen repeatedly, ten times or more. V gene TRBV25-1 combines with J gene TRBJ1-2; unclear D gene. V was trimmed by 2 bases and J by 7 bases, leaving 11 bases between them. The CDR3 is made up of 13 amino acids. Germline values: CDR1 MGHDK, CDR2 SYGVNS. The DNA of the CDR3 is TGTGCCAGCAGTGAACTACGGGGATTTGGCTACACCTTC. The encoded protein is CASSELRGFGYTF.

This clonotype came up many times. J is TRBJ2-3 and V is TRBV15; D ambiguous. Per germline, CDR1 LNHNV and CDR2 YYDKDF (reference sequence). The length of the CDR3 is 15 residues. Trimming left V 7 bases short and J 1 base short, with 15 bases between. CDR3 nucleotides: TGTGCCACCACGAGAAAAGGTTGGCGCACAGATACGCAGTATTTT. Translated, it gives CATTRKGWRTDTQYF.

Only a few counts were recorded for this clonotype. CDR3 sequence reads: CSARDAEGGAENEKLFF. CDR3 coding DNA: TGCAGTGCTAGAGATGCCGAAGGAGGGGCTGAGAATGAAAAACTGTTTTTT. This chain connects TRBV20-1 to TRBJ1-4, with D perhaps TRBD1 (5 bases). Germline CDR1 and CDR2: DFQATT and SNEGSKA (reference sequence). The CDR3 covers 17 residues. Trimming took off 0 bases at V and 5 bases at J, with 19 bases between the two ends.

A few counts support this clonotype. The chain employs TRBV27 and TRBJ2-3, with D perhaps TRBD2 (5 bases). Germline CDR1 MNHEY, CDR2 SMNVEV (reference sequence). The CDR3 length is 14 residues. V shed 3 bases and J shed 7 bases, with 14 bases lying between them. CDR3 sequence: CASSFRVPGNTQYF. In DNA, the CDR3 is TGTGCCAGCAGTTTTCGGGTTCCGGGAAATACGCAGTATTTT.

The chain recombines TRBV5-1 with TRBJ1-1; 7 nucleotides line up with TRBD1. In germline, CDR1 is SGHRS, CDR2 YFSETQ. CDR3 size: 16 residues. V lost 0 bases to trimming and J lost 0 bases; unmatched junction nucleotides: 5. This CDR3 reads CASSLGTGLMNTEAFF. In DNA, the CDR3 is TGCGCCAGCAGCTTGGGGACAGGACTTATGAACACTGAAGCTTTCTTT.

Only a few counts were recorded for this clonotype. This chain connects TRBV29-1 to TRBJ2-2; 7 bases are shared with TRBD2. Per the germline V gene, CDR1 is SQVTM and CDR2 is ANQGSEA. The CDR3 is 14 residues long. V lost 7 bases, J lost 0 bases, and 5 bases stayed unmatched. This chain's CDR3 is CSAQAGTNTGELFF. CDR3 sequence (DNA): TGCAGCGCTCAAGCGGGGACGAACACCGGGGAGCTGTTTTTT.